This T cell receptor beta chain was recovered during a study of regulatory T cells in long-lasting Graves disease. Study findings and constraints: Analysis covered peripheral blood alone, not thyroid tissue.

This clonotype was counted at least ten times. The target antigen is unknown. The germline V gene has CDR1 GTSNPN and CDR2 SVGIG (reference sequence). The CDR3 contains 15 residues. Between the trimmed V and J ends, which lost 0 bases and 4 bases, there was a span of 12 bases. Arm-PCR of CDR3 regions and iRepertoire HTBI primers were the basis on which TCR beta libraries were built. In TCRdb, the multiplex PCR reads were re-called with MiXCR into one record per CDR3 protein. The table has hundreds of thousands of distinct CDR3 sequences, over 15% seen once. Stated time point: newly diagnosed GD, antithyroid drugs for less than 3 months. From RNA extracted from PBMCs, the TCR library was made. The authors drew patients from an endocrinology department in Xi'an, China. This sample was also put to use in a study of T cells in Graves' hyperthyroidism and ophthalmopathy. From that report: Researchers ran a first-round RT-PCR on the TCR CDR3 using the HTBI primer set.

This TCR was recovered from a man aged 35 to 55 with Graves disease. Sequencing used peripheral blood mononuclear cells (PBMCs), obtained at new diagnosis, from a patient treated with antithyroid drugs. V gene TRBV30 combines with J gene TRBJ2-2, with D unresolved. CDR3 sequence reads: CAWSVGFSSTGELFF. DNA for the CDR3: TGTGCCTGGAGTGTAGGGTTCAGTAGCACCGGGGAGCTGTTTTTT.